The present T cell receptor (beta chain) was sequenced within a study of control samples from healthy donors and cancer patients. This CDR3 spans 19 amino acids. Germline assignment: CDR1 SGHNT and CDR2 YYREEE (reference sequence). Between the trimmed V and J ends, which lost 4 bases and 6 bases, there was a span of 31 bases. TCRdb's copy holds only in-frame clones and misses some; the assay was immunoSEQ multiplex PCR. The profile covers 100,000 to 150,000 clones, with roughly 89% appearing a single time and 5.5% taken by the ten largest. Source material: blood. The origin of this receptor is a man between 18 and 29 years old in good health. The J gene is TRBJ1-2, the V gene TRBV5-4, with D unclear. The CDR3, as DNA: TGTGCCAGCAGCGACGACCTAAGTGGGCCGACGAAAAAGAACCATGGCTACACCTTC. Translating gives CASSDDLSGPTKKNHGYTF.